This TCR beta chain was sequenced during a study of cytomegalovirus exposure and HLA in healthy donors (dated by TCRdb to between 2016 and 2019). Context from the whole study: According to a later analysis, the 120 or so validation repertoires were produced on the same platform as the roughly 600 repertoires of the first cohort. The aim of the study was to test whether cataloging public T cell receptors could identify signatures of past pathogen exposure. Along with the approximately 700-subject first cohort, a separate validation cohort of over a hundred different subjects was used. High-throughput TCR immunosequencing, statistical association of individual TCRs with disease status, and machine learning were combined to predict cytomegalovirus infection status.

The junction shows trimming of 8 bases on V and 3 bases on J, and the gene matches do not reach 9 bases of it. The germline V gene (reference sequence) provides CDR1 LNHDA and CDR2 SQIVND. From the cysteine through the phenylalanine, the CDR3 covers 15 amino acids. Only the CDR3 region is kept as DNA, spanning 45 bases read in frame from base 1. On this clone itself: There is no known antigen for this receptor. The sample holds no much larger clone one base away, and base qualities are not on file.

Study-wide findings and limitations: Most TCR sequences were observed very rarely across donors, whereas some public TCRs were present in many individuals. The authors suggested that the approach could potentially be generalized to other disease states and immunological phenotypes. The study gave a list of 150 to 200 TCR beta chains associated with cytomegalovirus. In vitro tests confirmed that three of the cytomegalovirus-associated TCR beta chains recognize cytomegalovirus antigens. A later analysis had no HLA typing for the validation cohort, so co-occurrence there was scored across all 120 or so repertoires. Cytomegalovirus status was reported to be diagnosed by the classifier with high specificity and sensitivity in both the original and validation cohorts. In a later analysis, TCRs clustered in the first cohort were found to also tend to co-occur in the roughly 130 validation repertoires, with 94% of cluster scores above 0.

Library preparation was by the immunoSEQ multiplex PCR assay. For the original study's pipeline: To diagnose cytomegalovirus status from the catalog of TCR beta chain sequences, a statistical classification framework was built. TCRdb provides this immuneACCESS table in a form limited to in-frame rearrangements. Some clones are lacking; in checked studies, under half of them reflect an unresolved V gene, and why the rest are absent is not known. V and J calls and clone size are those listed in that table; D and trimming were worked out from the DNA. Here the sample has approximately 120,000 clones; 94% occur a single time. Less than 1.5% of the sample comes from the top ten. Donors formed part of the validation cohort, which comprised fewer than 150 subjects and was distinct from the first cohort of under 850 subjects.

Material for sequencing was PBMCs. The source is a young woman in good health and CMV-seronegative. This sequence uses TRBV19 and TRBJ2-2, and TRBD1 matches 7 of the central bases. CDR3 region: CASHDREYDTGELFF. The DNA sequence follows: TGTGCCAGTCACGACAGGGAATACGACACCGGGGAGCTGTTTTTT.